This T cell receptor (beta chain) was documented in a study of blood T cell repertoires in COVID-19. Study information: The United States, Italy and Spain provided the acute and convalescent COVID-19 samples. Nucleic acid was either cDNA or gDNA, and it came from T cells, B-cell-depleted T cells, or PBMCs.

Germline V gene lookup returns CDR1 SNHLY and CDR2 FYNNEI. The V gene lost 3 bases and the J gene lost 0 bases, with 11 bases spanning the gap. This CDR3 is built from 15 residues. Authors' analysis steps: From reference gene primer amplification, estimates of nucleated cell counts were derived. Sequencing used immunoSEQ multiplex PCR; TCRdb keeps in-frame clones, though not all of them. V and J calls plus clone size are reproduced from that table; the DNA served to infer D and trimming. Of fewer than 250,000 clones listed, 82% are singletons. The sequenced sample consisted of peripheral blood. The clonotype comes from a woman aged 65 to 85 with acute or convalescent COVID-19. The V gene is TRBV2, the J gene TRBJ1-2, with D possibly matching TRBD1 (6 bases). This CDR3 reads CASSERGAANYGYTF. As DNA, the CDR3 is TGTGCCAGCAGTGAGCGGGGGGCCGCTAACTATGGCTACACCTTC.